This record looks at one T cell receptor (beta chain) sequence and its context. The entry originates in a study of blood T cell repertoires in COVID-19. Background on the study: PBMCs, B-cell-depleted T cells, or T cells provided the cDNA or gDNA that made up the material.

Original processing methods: Nucleated cell counts were estimated from reference gene primer amplification. Repertoires were generated with immunoSEQ multiplex PCR, while TCRdb's copy carries only in-frame clones and drops some. D and trimming come from the DNA, and the V and J calls and clone size come from that table. The repertoire holds fewer than 500,000 clones, with about 90% as singletons. The study assigned cohorts using participant-reported clinical history. With 3 bases clipped from V and 2 bases from J, the junction kept 8 bases outside the gene matches. The CDR3 has 15 amino acids. Germline lookup yields CDR1 DFQATT and CDR2 SNEGSKA (reference sequence).

The sequence came from a young woman with acute COVID-19. The sample comprised PBMCs or T cells enriched from blood (not recorded which). This chain connects TRBV20-1 to TRBJ1-1, with 8 bases lining up with TRBD1. The CDR3 bases are TGCAGTGCTAGTAAGACAGGGGAACGCAACACTGAAGCTTTCTTT. Amino acids: CSASKTGERNTEAFF.